The 26 T cell receptor beta chains presented below share a single source sample, sequenced in a study of T cells after yellow fever vaccination. TCRdb analysed the 5' RACE reads with MiXCR anew, one entry per CDR3 protein. The sample records 500,000 to 650,000 distinct CDR3 sequences, 9% to 15% being singletons. Specimen: PBMCs, collected on the day of the yellow fever booster vaccination. The receptor source for this set is a young man who received the YFV17D yellow fever vaccine.

This clonotype was found many times. The chain has TRBV7-3 and TRBJ2-5; D uncertain. The CDR3 spans 13 residues. Germline V gives CDR1 SGHTA, CDR2 FQGTGA. The V end was cut by 1 base, the J end by 3 bases, with 6 bases between. The CDR3 sequence: CASSLIPEETQYF. In nucleotides, the CDR3 is TGTGCCAGCAGCTTAATCCCTGAAGAGACCCAGTACTTC. The variable domain in full, with the rest retrieved from reference TRBV7-3 and TRBJ2-5, is GAGVSQTPSNKVTEKGKYVELRCDPISGHTALYWYRQSLGQGPEFLIYFQGTGAADDSGLPNDRFFAVRPEGSVSTLKIQRTERGDSAVYLCASSLIPEETQYFGPGTRLLVL.

This clonotype has a handful of counts. The chain is built from TRBV11-3 and TRBJ2-1; 7 nucleotides align to TRBD2. The V segment lost 5 bases and the J segment 9 bases; nucleotides outside the gene matches: 13. This CDR3 is 15 amino acids long. CDR1 is SGHNT, CDR2 YENEEA, per germline. The CDR3 DNA is TGTGCCAGCAGCGACTCTGGCGGGAGTAGGAGTGAGCAGTTCTTC. Translation: CASSDSGGSRSEQFF.

This chain uses TRBV19 with TRBJ2-4, with D possibly called TRBD1 or TRBD2 (5 bases each). Trimming removed 3 bases at V and 0 bases at J, with 18 bases between. The CDR3 is made up of 18 amino acids. Germline V CDR1 and CDR2: LNHDA, SQIVND (reference sequence). The CDR3 coding sequence is TGTGCCAGTAGTATGAGGGGAACTACCCTCGGAGCCAAAAACATTCAGTACTTC. Translating gives CASSMRGTTLGAKNIQYF.

The chain carries TRBV7-9 and TRBJ1-1, with TRBD1 matching over 9 bases. The V gene end was trimmed by 3 bases and the J gene end by 11 bases; junction bases not matched to a gene: 13. In germline, CDR1 is SEHNR, CDR2 FQNEAQ (reference sequence). The CDR3 sequence is 15 residues long. The CDR3 sequence is CASSFPGQGRTRAFF. The DNA of the CDR3 is TGTGCCAGCAGCTTCCCGGGACAGGGCCGAACACGGGCTTTCTTT.

This clonotype was seen many times. The chain combines TRBV7-2 with TRBJ2-1; the D gene could be TRBD1 or TRBD2 (5 bases each). Deletions cut 8 bases from V and 8 bases from J, with 19 bases between. The germline V gene encodes CDR1 SGHTA and CDR2 FQGNSA. The CDR3 runs 14 residues. CDR3 sequence: CASGRDAFGDEQFF. DNA for the CDR3: TGTGCCAGCGGCCGGGACGCCTTTGGGGATGAGCAGTTCTTC. Full variable domain (remainder filled in from reference TRBV7-2 and TRBJ2-1): GAGVSQSPSNKVTEKGKDVELRCDPISGHTALYWYRQSLGQGLEFLIYFQGNSAPDKSGLPSDRFSAERTGGSVSTLTIQRTQQEDSAVYLCASGRDAFGDEQFFGPGTRLTVL.

In its sample, this clonotype was seen a few times. This sequence joins TRBV20-1 and TRBJ2-2; unclear D gene. The CDR3 has 15 residues. Germline CDR1 reads DFQATT; CDR2 reads SNEGSKA (reference sequence). Trimming removed 3 bases at V and 7 bases at J, with 18 bases between. Here the CDR3 reads CSARETTDSGGELFF. The DNA of the CDR3 is TGCAGTGCTAGGGAAACTACCGATAGTGGCGGGGAGCTGTTTTTT.

The chain joins TRBV5-4 to TRBJ2-3, with 10 nucleotides matching TRBD2. Germline CDR1 reads SGHNT; CDR2 reads YYREEE (reference sequence). The CDR3 sequence is 16 residues long. The trim removed 0 bases at V and 4 bases at J, leaving 5 bases unmatched. CDR3 amino acids: CASSLGPAGGADTQYF. The DNA for the CDR3 is TGTGCCAGCAGCTTGGGACCAGCGGGAGGGGCAGATACGCAGTATTTT.

This clonotype turned up a few times. The genes are TRBV20-1 and TRBJ1-2; 9 nucleotides agree with TRBD1. Germline values: CDR1 DFQATT, CDR2 SNEGSKA (reference sequence). The CDR3 has 15 amino acids. The V gene end was trimmed by 1 base and the J gene end by 2 bases; junction bases not matched to a gene: 5. CDR3 loop: CSARVPGTGNYGYTF. The CDR3 nucleotides are TGCAGTGCTAGAGTACCCGGGACAGGGAACTATGGCTACACCTTC.

V and J are TRBV12-3 or TRBV12-4 and TRBJ2-2; 9 positions match TRBD2. The CDR3 is 16 amino acids. Trimming at V came to 6 bases and at J to 5 bases, leaving 10 bases not matched to a gene. The CDR3 spells CASSPHVSGSTGELFF. The DNA for the CDR3 is TGTGCCAGCAGCCCTCATGTTAGCGGGAGTACCGGGGAGCTGTTTTTT.

This rearrangement joins TRBV20-1 to TRBJ2-3; 7 bases map to TRBD1. This CDR3 region has 14 residues. The V segment lost 3 bases and the J segment 7 bases; nucleotides outside the gene matches: 10. Germline CDR1 DFQATT, CDR2 SNEGSKA (reference sequence). The CDR3 protein is CSASGAGGPYTQYF. CDR3 coding DNA: TGCAGTGCTAGTGGGGCAGGGGGACCATATACGCAGTATTTT.

This clonotype was counted many times. CDR3 loop: CSAALSSYNSPLHF. The CDR3 region has the DNA TGCAGTGCGGCCCTAAGCTCCTATAATTCACCCCTCCACTTT. The chain uses TRBV20-1 and TRBJ1-6, with unresolved D. V was trimmed by 6 bases and J by 0 bases, leaving 9 bases between them. This CDR3 region has 14 residues. Germline V CDR1 and CDR2: DFQATT, SNEGSKA (reference sequence).

The genes are TRBV7-2 and TRBJ2-4; no clear D. This CDR3 contains 12 residues. Trimming pared 1 base from V and 7 bases from J, leaving 5 bases between. Per the germline V gene, CDR1 is SGHTA and CDR2 is FQGNSA. The CDR3 DNA reads TGTGCCAGCAGCTTAGAAGTTAACATTCAGTACTTC. Amino acids: CASSLEVNIQYF.

This clonotype came up once. The chain carries TRBV9 and TRBJ2-3, with TRBD2 matching over 9 bases. Germline CDR1 SGDLS, CDR2 YYNGEE. This CDR3 has 15 residues. After removal of 4 bases from V and 6 bases from J, the junction contained 9 bases not matched to a gene. The CDR3 loop reads CASSTREGAGDTQYF. The CDR3 DNA reads TGTGCCAGCAGCACGCGGGAGGGAGCGGGTGATACGCAGTATTTT.

The table lists this clonotype with many counts. The V gene is TRBV2, the J gene TRBJ2-1, with D unresolved. CDR1 is SNHLY, CDR2 FYNNEI, per germline. The CDR3 has 12 amino acids. V gave up 7 bases and J gave up 7 bases, with 11 bases separating them. CDR3 nucleotides: TGTGCCAGCAACCCGGATTTGAATGAGCAGTTCTTC. It encodes CASNPDLNEQFF.

This clonotype was seen more than once but under ten times. The CDR3: CASSLGGNVEDEQYF. CDR3 sequence (DNA): TGTGCCAGCAGCTTGGGGGGTAATGTTGAGGACGAGCAGTACTTC. The chain is built from TRBV7-3 and TRBJ2-7, with TRBD2 as a possible D gene (6 bases). Trimming pared 3 bases from V and 5 bases from J, leaving 17 bases between. The CDR3 runs to 15 residues. Germline CDR1 is SGHTA and CDR2 is FQGTGA.

This clonotype was detected a few times. V gene TRBV7-6 combines with J gene TRBJ2-5; D is uncertain. The CDR3 is 13 residues long. The V end lost 8 bases, the J end lost 5 bases, and 15 bases lay between the germline ends. CDR1 SGHVS and CDR2 FNYEAQ come from the germline V gene. The CDR3 region has the DNA TGTGCCAGCGGATTATTGATGGGGGAGACCCAGTACTTC. This encodes CASGLLMGETQYF.

The rearrangement uses TRBV18 and TRBJ2-1, with 13 bases that match TRBD2. Germline lookup yields CDR1 KGHSH and CDR2 LQKENI. Trimming removed 5 bases from V and 7 bases from J; junction bases left unmatched: 8. This CDR3 is 16 amino acids long. CDR3 sequence: CASSTKLAGGPNEQFF. As DNA, the CDR3 is TGTGCCAGCTCAACAAAACTAGCGGGAGGGCCTAATGAGCAGTTCTTC.

This clonotype has only a few counts. V gene TRBV14 combines with J gene TRBJ2-1; TRBD1 matches at 7 bases. CDR1 is SGHDN and CDR2 is FVKESK in the germline V gene. J was trimmed by 8 bases and V by 1 base; bases with no gene match: 14. The CDR3 sequence is 17 residues long. The DNA of the CDR3 is TGTGCCAGCAGCCAAGCACCGACAGGGTCCCGGTGGGATGAGCAGTTCTTC. Amino acid sequence: CASSQAPTGSRWDEQFF. Combining the CDR3 with reference TRBV14 and TRBJ2-1 gives the whole variable domain EAGVTQFPSHSVIEKGQTVTLRCDPISGHDNLYWYRRVMGKEIKFLLHFVKESKQDESGMPNNRFLAERTGGTYSTLKVQPAELEDSGVYFCASSQAPTGSRWDEQFFGPGTRLTVL.

The chain has TRBV29-1 and TRBJ2-1, with 7 bases matching TRBD2. V shed 6 bases and J 8 bases; nucleotides not matched to a gene: 13. Germline CDR1 is SQVTM and CDR2 is ANQGSEA. The CDR3 contains 14 residues. CDR3 DNA: TGCAGCGTGATGGGGAGACTAGCTGTACATGAGCAGTTCTTC. Its protein product is CSVMGRLAVHEQFF.

At least ten counts were recorded for this clonotype. The chain is built from TRBV29-1 and TRBJ1-2; D gene ambiguous. V lost 3 bases to trimming and J lost 4 bases, with 9 bases between them. Germline-derived CDR1 and CDR2 are SQVTM and ANQGSEA. The CDR3 extends over 12 amino acids. DNA of the CDR3: TGCAGCGTTGAGGGTTCTGGCTATGGCTACACCTTC. Translating it yields CSVEGSGYGYTF.

This clonotype has just a few counts. This sequence joins TRBV6-1 and TRBJ2-1; 13 positions agree with TRBD2. V was pared by 6 bases and J by 9 bases, with 5 bases of the junction left unmatched. Looked up from germline, CDR1 is MNHNS and CDR2 is SASEGT. This CDR3 comprises 14 residues. CDR3 protein: CASSWTSGRVEQFF. In DNA form, the CDR3 reads TGTGCCAGCAGCTGGACTAGCGGGAGAGTTGAGCAGTTCTTC.

This clonotype occurred once. The gene calls are TRBV7-2 and TRBJ2-2, with D unresolved. The V gene lost 1 base and the J gene lost 5 bases, with 11 bases spanning the gap. This CDR3 is 15 amino acids long. The germline gives CDR1 SGHTA, CDR2 FQGNSA. CDR3: CASSLVFDGTGELFF. CDR3 in DNA: TGTGCCAGCAGCTTAGTTTTCGACGGAACCGGGGAGCTGTTTTTT. Based on the CDR3 plus reference TRBV7-2 and TRBJ2-2, the full variable domain is GAGVSQSPSNKVTEKGKDVELRCDPISGHTALYWYRQSLGQGLEFLIYFQGNSAPDKSGLPSDRFSAERTGGSVSTLTIQRTQQEDSAVYLCASSLVFDGTGELFFGEGSRLTVL.

This sequence joins TRBV3-1 and TRBJ2-7; 8 nucleotides match TRBD2. CDR1 is LGHDT, CDR2 YNNKEL, per germline (reference sequence). The CDR3 has 15 residues. The ends lost 1 base at V and 3 bases at J; junction bases unmatched: 5. The CDR3 coding sequence is TGTGCCAGCAGCCAAGGCTGGGCGGGGGGCTACGAGCAGTACTTC. This encodes CASSQGWAGGYEQYF.

This clonotype has only a few counts. This chain uses TRBV6-1 with TRBJ2-1; D may be TRBD1 (6 bases). Trimming cost V 8 bases and J 8 bases, with 22 bases left between them. CDR1 is MNHNS and CDR2 is SASEGT in the germline V gene. This CDR3 region has 15 residues. The CDR3 nucleotides read TGTGCCAGCGGGGCAGGACTTGTGGGGGCCGATGAGCAGTTCTTC. Amino acid sequence: CASGAGLVGADEQFF.

This sequence joins TRBV29-1 and TRBJ2-7; 8 bases map to TRBD2. The germline V gene has CDR1 SQVTM and CDR2 ANQGSEA. Losses at the gene ends were 1 base for V and 6 bases for J; bases not matched to a gene: 8. The CDR3 covers 14 residues. The CDR3 coding sequence is TGCAGCGTTGAAGCTTCGGCGGGGGGTGGCGAGCAGTACTTC. It is translated as CSVEASAGGGEQYF.

The sample holds many counts of this clonotype. The chain employs TRBV12-3 or TRBV12-4 and TRBJ2-5; 9 positions match TRBD2. J was trimmed by 4 bases and V by 4 bases; bases with no gene match: 4. There are 14 residues in the CDR3. The CDR3 loop reads CASSSSGKGETQYF. For the CDR3, the DNA is TGTGCCAGCAGTTCTAGCGGGAAGGGAGAGACCCAGTACTTC.